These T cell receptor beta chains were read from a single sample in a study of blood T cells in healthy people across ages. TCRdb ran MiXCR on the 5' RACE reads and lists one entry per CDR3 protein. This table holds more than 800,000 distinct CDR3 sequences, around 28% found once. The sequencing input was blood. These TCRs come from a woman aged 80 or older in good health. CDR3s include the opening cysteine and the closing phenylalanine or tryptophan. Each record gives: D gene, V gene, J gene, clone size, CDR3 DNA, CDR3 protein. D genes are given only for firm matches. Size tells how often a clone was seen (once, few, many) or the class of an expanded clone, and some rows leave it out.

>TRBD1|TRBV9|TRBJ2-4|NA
TGTGCCAGCAGCGTAGGGATTACGACAGGGGCCAAAAACATTCAGTACTTC
CASSVGITTGAKNIQYF
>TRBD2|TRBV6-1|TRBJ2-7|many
TGTGCCAGCAGTGACGGGGGGGACACCTACGAGCAGTACTTC
CASSDGGDTYEQYF
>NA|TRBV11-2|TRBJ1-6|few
TGTGCCAGCAGCACGAAAAGGACTATAAGGGGTAAAAAGGGCTCCTATAATTCACCCCTCCACTTT
CASSTKRTIRGKKGSYNSPLHF
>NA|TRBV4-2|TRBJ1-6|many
TGTGCCAGCAGCCAAGATCGGGCCGAGGGGGGTACCTCCTATAATTCACCCCTCCACTTT
CASSQDRAEGGTSYNSPLHF
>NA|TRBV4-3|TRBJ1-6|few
TGCGCCAGCAGCCAAGATTTAGGGGATACCTATAATTCACCCCTCCACTTT
CASSQDLGDTYNSPLHF
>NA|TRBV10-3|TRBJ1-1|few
TGTGCCATCAGTGAACGGGCGACTGAAGCTTTCTTT
CAISERATEAFF
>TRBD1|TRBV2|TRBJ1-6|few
TGTGCCAGCAGTCCAGGGGGGGGGTTCAACAATTCACCCCTCCACTTT
CASSPGGGFNNSPLHF
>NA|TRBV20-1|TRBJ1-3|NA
TGCAGTGCAGGCCATATTAGCTCTGGAAGCACCATATATTTT
CSAGHISSGSTIYF
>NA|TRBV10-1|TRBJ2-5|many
TGCGCCAGCAGTGAGTCGGGGGGCATCGAGACCCAGTACTTC
CASSESGGIETQYF
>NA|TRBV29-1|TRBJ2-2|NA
TGCAGCGTTGGAACACTTTTCACCGGGGAGCTGTTTTTT
CSVGTLFTGELFF
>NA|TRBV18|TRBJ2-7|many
TGTGCCAGCTCACCGTTAGGAATCGACGAGCAGTACTTC
CASSPLGIDEQYF
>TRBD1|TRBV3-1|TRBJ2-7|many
TGTGCCAGCAGCTACGGGACAGACCCTGGCGAGCAGTACTTC
CASSYGTDPGEQYF
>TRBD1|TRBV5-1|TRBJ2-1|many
TGCGCCAGCAGCTTGGGGGGACAGGGACGTTACAGGAATGAGCAGTTCTTC
CASSLGGQGRYRNEQFF
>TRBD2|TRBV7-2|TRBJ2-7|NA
TGTGCCAGCAGCGTTAGAGCGGGGGGGTTCTACGAGCAGTACTTC
CASSVRAGGFYEQYF
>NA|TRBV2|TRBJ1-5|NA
TGTGCCAGCAGTCTTCAGGGGTATACCAATCAGCCCCAGCATTTT
CASSLQGYTNQPQHF
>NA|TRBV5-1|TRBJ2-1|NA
TGCGCCAGCAGCTTGACAGGTTACGATGAGCAGTTCTTC
CASSLTGYDEQFF
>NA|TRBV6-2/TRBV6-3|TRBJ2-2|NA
TGTGCCAGCAGTGACCCCCTGGGGGGTCAGAACACCGGGGAGCGGTTTTTT
CASSDPLGGQNTGERFF
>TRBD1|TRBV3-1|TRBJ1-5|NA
TGTGCCAGCAGCCAAGCGGCAGGGGGCCAGCCCCAGCATTTT
CASSQAAGGQPQHF
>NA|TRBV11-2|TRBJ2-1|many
TGTGCCAGCAGCGGATCCCAGGCGTCCTACAATGAGCAGTTCTTC
CASSGSQASYNEQFF
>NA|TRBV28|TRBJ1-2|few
TGTGCCAGCAGTATACAGGGTTTGAGTTATGGCTACACCTTC
CASSIQGLSYGYTF
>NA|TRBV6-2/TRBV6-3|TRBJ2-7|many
TGTGCCAGCAGTTACGGGCCCAGGACGTACTTC
CASSYGPRTYF
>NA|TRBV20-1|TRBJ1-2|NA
TGCAGTGCCGGTGGACCCGTATATGGCTACACCTTC
CSAGGPVYGYTF
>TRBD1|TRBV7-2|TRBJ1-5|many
TGTGCCAGCAGCTTAAGCCGGACAGGGCGGGGTAGCAATCAGCCCCAGCATTTT
CASSLSRTGRGSNQPQHF
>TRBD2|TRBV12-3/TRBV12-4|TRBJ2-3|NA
TGTGCCAGCAGTTTAGCTAGCGGGGCCACAGATACGCAGTATTTT
CASSLASGATDTQYF
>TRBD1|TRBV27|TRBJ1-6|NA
TGTGCCAGCAGTTTATCGGGGACAGGACGCTCCCCCCTCCACTTT
CASSLSGTGRSPLHF
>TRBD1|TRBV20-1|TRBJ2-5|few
TGCAGTGCTAGGCCGGGGACAGACCAAGAGACCCAGTACTTC
CSARPGTDQETQYF
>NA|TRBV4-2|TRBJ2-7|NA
TGTGCCAGCAGCCAAGATGCAGCCGACAGAGACTACGAGCAGTACTTC
CASSQDAADRDYEQYF
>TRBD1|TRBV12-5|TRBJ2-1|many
TGTGCTAGTGGTTTAGCAACCGGGACAGGGTTTTTGAGCTCCTACAATGAGCAGTTCTTC
CASGLATGTGFLSSYNEQFF
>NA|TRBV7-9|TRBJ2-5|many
TGTGCCAGCAGCTTGTCCAGGGTCGGTCAAGAGACCCAGTACTTC
CASSLSRVGQETQYF
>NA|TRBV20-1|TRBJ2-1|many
TGCAGTGCTTCCCCAGTGAGCTCCTACAATGAGCAGTTCTTC
CSASPVSSYNEQFF
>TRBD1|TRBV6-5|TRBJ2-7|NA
TGTGCCAGCAGGACAGGGCGATACGAGCAGTACTTC
CASRTGRYEQYF
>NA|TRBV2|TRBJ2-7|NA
TGTGCCAGCAGTGAGCAGGGTCGCTCCTACGAGCAGTACTTC
CASSEQGRSYEQYF
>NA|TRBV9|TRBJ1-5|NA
TGTGCCAGCAGCGTAGTTAAGATCCGGCAGATCCATCAGCCCCAGCATTTT
CASSVVKIRQIHQPQHF
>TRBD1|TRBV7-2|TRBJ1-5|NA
TGTGCCAGCAGCACGGACAGGGGGTGTCAGCCCCAGCATTTT
CASSTDRGCQPQHF
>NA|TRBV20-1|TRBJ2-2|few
TGCAGTGCTAGCCCAAGGGGCCTTAGGGAGCTGTTTTTT
CSASPRGLRELFF
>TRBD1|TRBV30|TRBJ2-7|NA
TGTGCCTGGAGACACTCCGGGACAGTAGGCCCCTACGAGCAGTACTTC
CAWRHSGTVGPYEQYF
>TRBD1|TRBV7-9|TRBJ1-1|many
TGTGCCAGCAGCTCCGGGACAGGGTCTAGGAACACTGAAGCTTTCTTT
CASSSGTGSRNTEAFF
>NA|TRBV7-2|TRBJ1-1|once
TGTGTCAGCAGCTTAGTAGTCCTGGGGAACACTGAAGCTTTCTTT
CVSSLVVLGNTEAFF
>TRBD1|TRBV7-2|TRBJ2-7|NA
TGTGCCAGCAGCAGAGGGACAGGGGGGACGTCCTACAAGCAGTACTTC
CASSRGTGGTSYKQYF
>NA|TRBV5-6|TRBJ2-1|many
TGTGCCAGCAGCTTGTCGGTTTTGAATGGCGAGCAGTTCTTC
CASSLSVLNGEQFF
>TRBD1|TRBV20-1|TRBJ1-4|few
TGCAGGCTGGGGGGGACAGGGTCTGAAAAACTGTTTTTT
CRLGGTGSEKLFF
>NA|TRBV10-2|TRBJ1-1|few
TGCGCCATCCGGATAGGGTCTGAAGCTTTCTTT
CAIRIGSEAFF
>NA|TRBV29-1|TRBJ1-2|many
TGCAGCGTTGGTGGTGCGATCCCCTATGGCTACACCTTC
CSVGGAIPYGYTF
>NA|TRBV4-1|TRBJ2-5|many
TGCGCCAGCAGCCAAGATAAGCGACAAGGCGTCGAGACCCAGTACTTC
CASSQDKRQGVETQYF
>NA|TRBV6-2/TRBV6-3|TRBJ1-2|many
TGTGCCAGCAGTTACCCTATCCGGACGGGATCCTATGGCTACACCTTC
CASSYPIRTGSYGYTF
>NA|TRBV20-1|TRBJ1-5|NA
TGCAGTGCTAGCGGACCGACTCAGCCCCAGCATTTT
CSASGPTQPQHF
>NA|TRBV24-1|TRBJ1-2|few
TGTGCCACCAGTGAGATCGGGACCACCTATGGCTACACCTTC
CATSEIGTTYGYTF
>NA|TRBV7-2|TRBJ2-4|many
TGTGCCAGCAGCTTAGACGGGGCGTCCCCCATTCAGTACTTC
CASSLDGASPIQYF
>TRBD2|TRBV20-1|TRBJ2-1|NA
TGCAGCGCTAGGTTTAGCGGGGGGGTCGTCTACAATAAGCAGTTCTTC
CSARFSGGVVYNKQFF